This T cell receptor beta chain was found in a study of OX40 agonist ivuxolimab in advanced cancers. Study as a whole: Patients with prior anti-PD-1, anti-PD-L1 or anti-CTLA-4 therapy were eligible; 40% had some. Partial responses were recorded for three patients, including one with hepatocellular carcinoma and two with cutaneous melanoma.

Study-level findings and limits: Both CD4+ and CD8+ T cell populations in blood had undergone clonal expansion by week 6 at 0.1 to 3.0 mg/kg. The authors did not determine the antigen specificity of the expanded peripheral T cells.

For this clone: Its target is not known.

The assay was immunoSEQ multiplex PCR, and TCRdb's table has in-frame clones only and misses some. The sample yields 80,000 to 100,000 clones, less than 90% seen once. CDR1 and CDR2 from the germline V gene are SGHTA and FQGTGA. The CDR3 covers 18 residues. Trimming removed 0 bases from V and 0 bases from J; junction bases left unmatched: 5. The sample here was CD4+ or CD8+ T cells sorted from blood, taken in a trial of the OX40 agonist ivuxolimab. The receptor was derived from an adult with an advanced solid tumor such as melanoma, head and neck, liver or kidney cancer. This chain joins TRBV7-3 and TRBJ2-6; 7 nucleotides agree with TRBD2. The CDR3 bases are TGTGCCAGCAGCTTAACGTTGCGGGGGAGCTCTGGGGCCAACGTCCTGACTTTC. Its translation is CASSLTLRGSSGANVLTF.